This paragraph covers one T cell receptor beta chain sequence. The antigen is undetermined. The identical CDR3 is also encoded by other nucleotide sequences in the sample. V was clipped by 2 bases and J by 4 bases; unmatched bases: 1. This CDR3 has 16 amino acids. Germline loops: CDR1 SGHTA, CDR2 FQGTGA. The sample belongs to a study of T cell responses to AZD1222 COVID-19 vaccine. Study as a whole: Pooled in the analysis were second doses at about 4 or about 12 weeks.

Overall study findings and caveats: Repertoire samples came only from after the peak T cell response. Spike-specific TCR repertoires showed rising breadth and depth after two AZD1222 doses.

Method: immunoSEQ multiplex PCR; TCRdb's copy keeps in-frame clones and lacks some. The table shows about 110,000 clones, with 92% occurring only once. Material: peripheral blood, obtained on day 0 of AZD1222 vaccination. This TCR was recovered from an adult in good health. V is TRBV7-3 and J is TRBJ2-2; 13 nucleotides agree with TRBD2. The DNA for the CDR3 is TGTGCCAGCAGCTTAGGACTAGCGGGAGCCACCGGGGAGCTGTTTTTT. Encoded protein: CASSLGLAGATGELFF.